This T cell receptor (beta chain) was retrieved from a study of shared clonotypes between healthy human individuals. At the level of the study: Per-donor plates numbered three CD4 naive, three CD4 memory, two CD8 naive and one CD8 memory.

About this clone: Its antigen is not identified.

Study findings and constraints: The four-donor shared clonotypes exceeded non-shared clonotypes in generation probability, with non-shared ones scoring lower.

Evenly divided among several immunoSEQ plates was the genomic DNA of each subset. Sequencing used immunoSEQ multiplex PCR; TCRdb keeps in-frame clones, though not all of them. The repertoire holds about 1.1 million clones, with around 78% as singletons. Germline CDR1 LNHDA, CDR2 SQIVND (reference sequence). J was trimmed by 6 bases and V by 4 bases; bases with no gene match: 9. The CDR3 is made up of 15 amino acids. This sequence joins TRBV19 and TRBJ2-7; 10 positions match TRBD2. The sample consisted of memory CD4+ T cells from PBMCs. Subset here: CD45RA-negative fraction. The source of this sequence is a young man in good health. Some clones in this sample may be carry-over from other donors' samples. The CDR3 spells CASSTGLADSREQYF. The CDR3 DNA reads TGTGCCAGTAGTACAGGACTAGCGGACAGTCGCGAGCAGTACTTC.